Each of the 26 T cell receptor beta chains below was sequenced from the same sample in a study of blood T cell repertoires in COVID-19. Using immunoSEQ multiplex PCR, the repertoire was profiled, and TCRdb retains in-frame clones only, with some absent. The table shows some 170,000 clones, with roughly 79% occurring only once. The sample taken for sequencing was peripheral blood. The receptors were gathered from a woman between 65 and 79 years old with acute or convalescent COVID-19.

The rearrangement links TRBV2 to TRBJ1-1, with 9 nucleotides matching TRBD1. This CDR3 region has 14 residues. V shed 6 bases, J shed 3 bases, and the junction held 5 bases outside the gene matches. Germline V gene lookup returns CDR1 SNHLY and CDR2 FYNNEI. In DNA form, the CDR3 reads TGTGCCAGCAGGCGGACAGGGGTCCACACTGAAGCTTTCTTT. This codes for CASRRTGVHTEAFF.

The V call is TRBV5-4, the J call TRBJ2-5; no firm D call. CDR1 and CDR2 from the germline V gene are SGHNT and YYREEE (reference sequence). The V end was cut by 5 bases, the J end by 5 bases, with 10 bases between. The CDR3 length is 12 residues. The CDR3, as DNA: TGTGCCAGCAGTTTAGATGCGGAGACCCAGTACTTC. Encoded protein: CASSLDAETQYF.

The chain couples TRBV4-1 to TRBJ2-2, with D perhaps TRBD2 (5 bases). The CDR3 has 16 residues. The germline V gene encodes CDR1 MGHRA and CDR2 YSYEKL. V was clipped by 0 bases and J by 3 bases, with 11 bases between them. The CDR3 sequence is CASSQESSAYTGELFF. The DNA for the CDR3 is TGCGCCAGCAGCCAAGAAAGTAGCGCCTACACCGGGGAGCTGTTTTTT.

The chain combines TRBV7-3 with TRBJ2-1; weak D call: TRBD2 (6 bases). In germline, CDR1 is SGHTA, CDR2 FQGTGA. Deletions cut 1 base from V and 3 bases from J, with 16 bases between. The CDR3 loop spans 17 amino acids. CDR3 protein: CASSLRDAAGSYNEQFF. As DNA, the CDR3 is TGTGCCAGCAGCTTAAGAGATGCGGCGGGAAGCTACAATGAGCAGTTCTTC.

V usage is TRBV5-4 and J usage is TRBJ1-2, with TRBD1 identical over 10 bases. The CDR3 runs 15 residues. After removal of 3 bases from V and 8 bases from J, the junction contained 10 bases not matched to a gene. The germline V gene encodes CDR1 SGHNT and CDR2 YYREEE (reference sequence). CDR3 coding DNA: TGTGCCAGCAGCTGGGGGAGACAGGGGGCGCGGGGCTACACCTTC. Its translation is CASSWGRQGARGYTF. Using reference TRBV5-4 and TRBJ1-2 for the parts outside the CDR3, the full variable domain is ETGVTQSPTHLIKTRGQQVTLRCSSQSGHNTVSWYQQALGQGPQFIFQYYREEENGRGNFPPRFSGLQFPNYSSELNVNALELDDSALYLCASSWGRQGARGYTFGSGTRLTVV.

This sequence joins TRBV14 and TRBJ1-1; 9 bases agree with TRBD1. Per germline, CDR1 SGHDN and CDR2 FVKESK. The CDR3 covers 15 residues. Germline trimming cut 3 bases from V and 4 bases from J; bases unmatched to any gene: 6. The CDR3 loop reads CASSHYTGGGTEAFF. In nucleotides, the CDR3 is TGTGCCAGCAGCCACTATACAGGGGGCGGCACTGAAGCTTTCTTT.

The chain joins TRBV19 to TRBJ2-1; possible D gene TRBD2, 6 bases. This CDR3 region has 15 residues. CDR1 and CDR2 from the germline V gene are LNHDA and SQIVND (reference sequence). The V end lost 6 bases, the J end lost 3 bases, and 15 bases lay between the germline ends. The CDR3 DNA is TGTGCCAGTAGGGGGTCGGGACTCAACTACAATGAGCAGTTCTTC. Translation gives CASRGSGLNYNEQFF.

This clone occurred once. The chain uses TRBV11-2 and TRBJ2-7; TRBD2 might be the D (5 bases). Germline lookup yields CDR1 SGHAT and CDR2 FQNNGV. V dropped 2 bases and J dropped 2 bases, with 16 bases sitting between them. The CDR3 is 16 residues long. CDR3 sequence: CASSLFLDSLPYEQYF. The CDR3 nucleotides read TGTGCCAGCAGCTTATTCCTGGACTCCTTACCCTACGAGCAGTACTTC. Full variable domain (remainder filled in from reference TRBV11-2 and TRBJ2-7): EAGVAQSPRYKIIEKRQSVAFWCNPISGHATLYWYQQILGQGPKLLIQFQNNGVVDDSQLPKDRFSAERLKGVDSTLKIQPAKLEDSAVYLCASSLFLDSLPYEQYFGPGTRLTVT.

V is TRBV15 and J is TRBJ2-1, with 10 bases matching TRBD1. After removal of 3 bases from V and 9 bases from J, the junction contained 20 bases not matched to a gene. CDR3 length: 19 amino acids. Germline CDR1 reads LNHNV; CDR2 reads YYDKDF (reference sequence). The CDR3: CATSREGGRLGTGVPEQFF. The CDR3 nucleotides are TGTGCCACCAGCAGGGAGGGAGGAAGGCTAGGGACAGGGGTTCCTGAGCAGTTCTTC.

CDR3 bases: TGTGCCAGCAGTGAACACTCTTTAGCGGGAGGGCCTCGTGGGAATGAGCAGTTCTTC. It encodes CASSEHSLAGGPRGNEQFF. V usage is TRBV6-1 and J usage is TRBJ2-1, with 11 bases identical to TRBD2. The CDR3 is 19 residues long. The V and J ends lost 2 bases and 7 bases, in that order; junction bases with no gene match: 16. CDR1 and CDR2 from the germline V gene are MNHNS and SASEGT.

The J gene is TRBJ2-7, the V gene TRBV25-1, with D uncertain. V dropped 3 bases and J dropped 5 bases, with 5 bases sitting between them. The germline V gene encodes CDR1 MGHDK and CDR2 SYGVNS. This CDR3 region has 11 residues. The CDR3 nucleotides read TGTGCCAGCAGTGATTATAACGAGCAGTACTTC. Protein product: CASSDYNEQYF.

The chain is built from TRBV7-6 and TRBJ2-1; 8 positions agree with TRBD2. The CDR3 contains 16 residues. The junction had 9 bases not matched to a gene; V was cut back by 0 bases and J by 8 bases. Germline-derived CDR1 and CDR2 are SGHVS and FNYEAQ. In nucleotides, the CDR3 is TGTGCCAGCAGCTTAGCCGGAGGGACTAGTATATATGAGCAGTTCTTC. Translated, it gives CASSLAGGTSIYEQFF.

This clone appeared a single time. The V and J genes are TRBV10-2 and TRBJ2-7; perhaps TRBD1 as D (5 bases). The germline CDR1 and CDR2 sequences are WSHSY and SAAADI. The length of the CDR3 is 14 residues. The V and J ends lost 7 bases and 2 bases respectively, with 15 bases between them. CDR3 loop: CASTGLTRAYEQYF. The DNA for the CDR3 is TGCGCCAGCACAGGTTTAACCAGGGCCTACGAGCAGTACTTC.

The chain employs TRBV7-3 and TRBJ2-1; a weak D match, TRBD2 (6 bases). Germline V gene data show CDR1 as SGHTA and CDR2 as FQGTGA. V was clipped by 1 base and J by 6 bases, with 16 bases between them. The length of the CDR3 is 16 residues. This CDR3 is CASSLNVAATGNEQFF. In DNA, the CDR3 is TGTGCCAGCAGCTTAAACGTAGCGGCTACGGGCAATGAGCAGTTCTTC.

The genes are TRBV6-5 and TRBJ2-5, with D possibly TRBD1 on 6 matching bases. V lost 8 bases to trimming and J lost 1 base, with 11 bases between them. In germline, CDR1 is MNHEY, CDR2 SVGAGI. The CDR3 is 13 amino acids. CDR3 nucleotide sequence: TGTGCCAGCCTGGGACACCTCCAAGAGACCCAGTACTTC. This gives the protein CASLGHLQETQYF.

The gene calls are TRBV9 and TRBJ2-1; no clear D gene. Germline CDR1 and CDR2: SGDLS and YYNGEE. The V end was cut by 4 bases, the J end by 4 bases, with 6 bases between. The CDR3 length is 12 residues. The CDR3 DNA reads as TGTGCCAGCAGCCTTCCGTACAATGAGCAGTTCTTC. It translates to CASSLPYNEQFF.

This chain joins TRBV6-4 and TRBJ1-6; a possible D gene is TRBD1 (6 bases). Per the germline V gene, CDR1 is MRHNA and CDR2 is SNTAGT. CDR3 length: 16 amino acids. Trimming shortened V by 6 bases and J by 15 bases, and 27 bases separated the two germline ends. The CDR3 coding sequence is TGTGCCAGCAGGGAGAGGACAGTTTCTGGAGCGGATGGCCTCCACTTT. Amino acids: CASRERTVSGADGLHF.

The J gene is TRBJ2-1, the V gene TRBV7-2, with TRBD2 matching 8 bases. Germline CDR1 reads SGHTA; CDR2 reads FQGNSA. V lost 4 bases and J lost 9; bases outside the gene matches: 11. The CDR3 is 15 amino acids. Here the CDR3 reads CASSSRSGRLGEQFF. CDR3 DNA: TGTGCCAGCAGCTCTCGAAGCGGGAGACTCGGTGAGCAGTTCTTC.

This chain links TRBV30 with TRBJ2-1; D uncertain. This CDR3 is 12 amino acids long. The V gene's germline CDR1 is GTSNPN and CDR2 SVGIG (reference sequence). Trimming took 6 bases from V and 5 from J, leaving 11 bases between them. The CDR3 DNA is TGTGCCTGCTCACGTACTAACAATGAGCAGTTCTTC. Encoded protein: CACSRTNNEQFF.

This chain uses TRBV9 with TRBJ2-1; TRBD2 agrees at 10 bases. V shed 4 bases and J 8 bases; nucleotides not matched to a gene: 9. CDR3 length: 15 amino acids. Germline values: CDR1 SGDLS, CDR2 YYNGEE. CDR3 nucleotide sequence: TGTGCCAGCAGCCCTAGCGGGAGTCGGGACGATGAGCAGTTCTTC. It is translated as CASSPSGSRDDEQFF. Looking up the rest from reference TRBV9 and TRBJ2-1 gives the full variable domain: DSGVTQTPKHLITATGQRVTLRCSPRSGDLSVYWYQQSLDQGLQFLIQYYNGEERAKGNILERFSAQQFPDLHSELNLSSLELGDSALYFCASSPSGSRDDEQFFGPGTRLTVL.

This clone showed up just once. This sequence joins TRBV6-1 and TRBJ2-4, with D perhaps matching TRBD1 (5 bases). V shed 3 bases and J shed 3 bases, with 15 bases lying between them. This CDR3 is built from 16 residues. CDR1 is MNHNS and CDR2 is SASEGT in the germline V gene. CDR3 loop: CASSEVLRGGKNIQYF. CDR3 in DNA: TGTGCCAGCAGTGAGGTTTTAAGGGGCGGCAAAAACATTCAGTACTTC.

The chain has TRBV19 and TRBJ1-4; 8 bases agree with TRBD1. The CDR3 sequence is 17 residues long. The germline V gene encodes CDR1 LNHDA and CDR2 SQIVND (reference sequence). V gave up 8 bases and J gave up 0 bases; unmatched junction bases: 11. The CDR3 bases are TGTGCCAGTTGGACAGGGAGTCTGCTTGCAACTAATGAAAAACTGTTTTTT. It codes for CASWTGSLLATNEKLFF.

The chain couples TRBV19 to TRBJ2-6; D possibly corresponds to TRBD2 (6 bases). CDR1 and CDR2 (germline): LNHDA, SQIVND (reference sequence). Trimming took 9 bases from V and 0 from J, leaving 12 bases between them. The CDR3 runs 15 residues. The CDR3 here is CASLDGGSGANVLTF. CDR3 nucleotides: TGTGCCAGCCTGGACGGGGGCTCTGGGGCCAACGTCCTGACTTTC.

This clone appeared a few times. J is TRBJ2-2 and V is TRBV15, with 10 bases aligning to TRBD2. This CDR3 has 15 residues. Germline CDR1 LNHNV, CDR2 YYDKDF (reference sequence). The trim removed 1 base at V and 9 bases at J, leaving 5 bases unmatched. The CDR3 region has the DNA TGTGCCACCAGCAGAGGTCAGCGGGAGGGCCGGGAGCTGTTTTTT. Its translation: CATSRGQREGRELFF.

The chain uses TRBV29-1 and TRBJ2-1; 15 nucleotides line up with TRBD2. Germline V gene lookup returns CDR1 SQVTM and CDR2 ANQGSEA. V gave up 6 bases and J gave up 4 bases; unmatched junction bases: 7. This CDR3 region has 16 residues. The CDR3 bases are TGCAGCGTCAGGACTAGCGGGAGGGCCGGTTACAATGAGCAGTTCTTC. Amino acids: CSVRTSGRAGYNEQFF.

The chain is built from TRBV7-9 and TRBJ1-2; 11 nucleotides match TRBD1. CDR3 length equals 15 residues. The ends lost 5 bases at V and 7 bases at J; junction bases unmatched: 9. CDR1 is SEHNR and CDR2 is FQNEAQ in the germline V gene (reference sequence). CDR3: CASSPPDRGLSGYTF. The CDR3 DNA reads TGTGCCAGCAGCCCCCCGGACAGGGGGCTGAGTGGCTACACCTTC.